These T cell receptor beta chains were read from a single sample in a study of blood T cell repertoires in COVID-19. The assay was immunoSEQ multiplex PCR, and TCRdb's table has in-frame clones only and misses some. Here the sample spans about 140,000 clones, about 86% being singletons. Sequenced material: peripheral blood. These receptors all come from a woman between 55 and 75 years old with acute or convalescent COVID-19. The conserved cysteine and the conserved F or W are not part of the CDR3 here. Clone size appears in some rows only: once, few, many, or a class for an expanded clone.

clone size	J gene	V gene	CDR3 length	CDR3 protein
NA	TRBJ1-6	TRBV3-1/TRBV3-2	13	ASSQVSANNSPLH
NA	TRBJ1-4	TRBV2	14	ASRIRTAATNEKLF
NA	TRBJ2-2	TRBV7-8	13	ASSRLAGYTGELF
NA	TRBJ1-1	TRBV11-2	12	ASSSDRGSTEAF
NA	TRBJ1-2	TRBV4-1	11	ASSQGNGERST
NA	TRBJ2-3	TRBV11-3	15	ASSLQGSGTSTDTQY
NA	TRBJ1-2	TRBV3-1/TRBV3-2	12	ASSPRDRGGGYT
NA	TRBJ2-7	TRBV21-1	15	ASSKGEGGLSRYEQY
NA	TRBJ2-5	TRBV7-8	14	ASRSELFAGQETQY
NA	TRBJ1-2	TRBV7-2	12	ASSFDRGVYGYT
few	TRBJ1-2	TRBV11-2	11	ASSSGGIYGYT
NA	TRBJ1-6	TRBV19	12	ASSTETDTSPLH
NA	TRBJ2-7	TRBV28	10	ASSFGEWEQY
once	TRBJ1-1	TRBV10-3	9	AIRTATEAF
NA	TRBJ2-4	TRBV28	12	ASSPPSGWNIQY
NA	TRBJ2-2	TRBV9	16	ASSVGRGGGTLTGELF
NA	TRBJ1-1	TRBV27	11	ASSFRMNTEAF
NA	TRBJ2-5	TRBV6-5	12	ASGTTGPKETQY
NA	TRBJ2-5	TRBV5-4	12	ASSLRSAGETQY
once	TRBJ1-3	TRBV20-1	14	SASSRGFDSGNTIY
NA	TRBJ1-1	TRBV5-1	11	ALKGRLLGEAF
once	TRBJ2-3	TRBV5-1	13	ASSLASGSTDTQY
NA	TRBJ1-1	TRBV20-1	9	SPTGVVEAF
NA	TRBJ2-6	TRBV7-6	16	ASSLGGDSTSGANVLT
NA	TRBJ1-2	TRBV28	12	ASRTPGQSYGYT
few	TRBJ1-6	TRBV21-1	12	ASSGPRTGTPLH
NA	TRBJ2-1	TRBV19	13	ASTMGQIGDNEQF
NA	TRBJ1-2	TRBV7-9	13	ASSPFADSSRGYT
NA	TRBJ2-2	TRBV5-1	13	ASSLQGANTGELF
NA	TRBJ1-2	TRBV4-1	13	ASSPRQGASYGYT
NA	TRBJ1-2	TRBV9	11	ASSGQGLYGYT
NA	TRBJ2-7	TRBV6-2/TRBV6-3	14	ASSSSTSAKPYEQY
NA	TRBJ2-7	TRBV7-6	11	ASSLNSNYEQY
NA	TRBJ1-5	TRBV4-3	16	ASSQVIFRDSSNQPQH
NA	TRBJ1-1	TRBV14	15	ASSQYPQGVMNTEAF
few	TRBJ1-2	TRBV6-6	14	ASSYDWAAANYGYT
NA	TRBJ1-1	TRBV27	13	ASSSLDRLNTEAF
NA	TRBJ2-3	TRBV6-5	13	ASSIQGYSGNTQY
NA	TRBJ1-4	TRBV10-3	11	AISGQNNEKLF
once	TRBJ1-5	TRBV10-3	12	AISMEGGNQPQH
once	TRBJ2-1	TRBV10-2	12	ASTWGGAGNEQF
NA	TRBJ2-5	TRBV30	11	AGAGDRGETQY
once	TRBJ2-5	TRBV10-1	10	ASSDSQETQY
NA	TRBJ1-1	TRBV9	15	ASGPTGDEGENTEAF
NA	TRBJ2-3	TRBV6-1	14	ASSESWRGVTDTQY
NA	TRBJ2-7	TRBV5-1	13	ASRQGAKGSYEQY
NA	TRBJ1-2	TRBV19	12	ASSIFGGELGYT
few	TRBJ2-3	TRBV28	10	AIGGRTDTQY
NA	TRBJ2-1	TRBV3-1/TRBV3-2	16	ASSQDRVGTSGINEQF
NA	TRBJ1-1	TRBV19	19	ASSKNSWQVKLSVLNTEAF
once	TRBJ2-7	TRBV5-5	13	ASSSPTRGRHEQY
NA	TRBJ2-5	TRBV7-3	15	ASSIIGTTTGRETQY
NA	TRBJ2-1	TRBV5-8	13	ASRFGLAGANEQF
NA	TRBJ2-1	TRBV27	13	ASNLVEGGRNEQF
NA	TRBJ1-5	TRBV5-8	15	ASSPRRRAIHNQPQH